This passage covers 9 T cell receptor beta chains from one sample sequenced in a study of CD8 T cells in ankylosing spondylitis. TCRdb re-called the 5' RACE reads through MiXCR, storing one row per CDR3 protein. The table has about 69,000 distinct CDR3 sequences, about 5.2% seen once; the top ten hold about 2.2%. The material sequenced was blood, either unsorted or a sorted T cell fraction (not recorded which). These receptors all stem from a male donor with ankylosing spondylitis or in good health (not recorded which).

This clonotype was observed many times. V and J are TRBV7-8 and TRBJ2-3, with 8 nucleotides matching TRBD1. The CDR3 totals 18 residues. V lost 1 base, J lost 1 base, and 10 bases stayed unmatched. The germline gives CDR1 SGHVS, CDR2 FQNEAQ. Here the CDR3 reads CASSLEGRGRSGTDTQYF. For the CDR3, the DNA is TGTGCCAGCAGCTTAGAAGGCAGGGGGCGGTCGGGCACAGATACGCAGTATTTT.

This clonotype was picked up many times. The chain is built from TRBV12-3 or TRBV12-4 and TRBJ1-5, with D possibly TRBD1 on 5 matching bases. The ends were cut back, 4 bases at V and 6 bases at J, with 13 bases in the middle. This CDR3 contains 14 residues. CDR3 nucleotide sequence: TGTGCCAGCAGTTACGGGGGAGGGAGTCAGCCCCAGCATTTT. This translates into CASSYGGGSQPQHF.

This clonotype was recorded at least ten times. This rearrangement joins TRBV30 to TRBJ2-1; a possible D gene is TRBD2 (5 bases). The CDR3 consists of 15 residues. CDR1 and CDR2 from the germline V gene are GTSNPN and SVGIG (reference sequence). V was trimmed by 4 bases and J by 3 bases, leaving 16 bases between them. The DNA for the CDR3 is TGTGCCTGGACCGGGGATCATAGTGTCTACAATGAGCAGTTCTTC. Protein: CAWTGDHSVYNEQFF.

In its sample, this clonotype was seen many times. The CDR3 spells CASSSSVDEQFF. CDR3 coding DNA: TGCGCCAGCAGCTCTAGCGTCGATGAGCAGTTCTTC. The chain joins TRBV5-1 to TRBJ2-1; TRBD2 is a possible D gene (6 bases). This CDR3 comprises 12 residues. V was trimmed by 3 bases and J by 8 bases, leaving 9 bases between them. Germline values: CDR1 SGHRS, CDR2 YFSETQ.

This clonotype was picked up many times. This chain joins TRBV18 and TRBJ2-3; 8 nucleotides align to TRBD2. Germline-derived CDR1 and CDR2 are KGHSH and LQKENI. This CDR3 contains 18 residues. Trimming at V came to 5 bases and at J to 4 bases, leaving 17 bases not matched to a gene. The CDR3 loop is CASSESSSGGGPSDTQYF. CDR3 coding DNA: TGTGCCAGCTCAGAGTCATCCTCGGGCGGGGGGCCATCAGATACGCAGTATTTT. The full variable domain, its missing parts supplied by reference TRBV18 and TRBJ2-3, is NAGVMQNPRHLVRRRGQEARLRCSPMKGHSHVYWYRQLPEEGLKFMVYLQKENIIDESGMPKERFSAEFPKEGPSILRIQQVVRGDSAAYFCASSESSSGGGPSDTQYFGPGTRLTVL.

This clonotype has a count of ten or more. The chain recombines TRBV5-1 with TRBJ2-3, with D unclear. CDR1 and CDR2 from the germline V gene are SGHRS and YFSETQ. Trimming cost V 4 bases and J 0 bases, with 15 bases left between them. The CDR3 length is 16 residues. This CDR3 is CASSPGLGPSTDTQYF. As DNA, the CDR3 is TGCGCCAGCAGCCCTGGGCTAGGGCCCAGCACAGATACGCAGTATTTT.

This clonotype has ten or more counts. V and J are TRBV6-2 or TRBV6-3 and TRBJ2-2; TRBD2 matches at 7 bases. The germline V gene encodes CDR1 MNHEY and CDR2 SVGEGT. Germline trimming cut 7 bases from V and 0 bases from J; bases unmatched to any gene: 14. This CDR3 region has 18 residues. CDR3 nucleotide sequence: TGTGCCAGCAATTTCCTCTTCAAGCGGGGCACGAACACCGGGGAGCTGTTTTTT. Amino acid sequence: CASNFLFKRGTNTGELFF.

V is TRBV10-3 and J is TRBJ2-1; D not certain. The germline V gene encodes CDR1 ENHRY and CDR2 SYGVKD. CDR3 length equals 13 residues. V was cut by 2 bases and J by 8 bases, with 10 bases left in between. CDR3 sequence (DNA): TGTGCCATCAGTGAGGACCCGAAAGATGAGCAGTTCTTC. Its protein product is CAISEDPKDEQFF.

This clonotype has a count of ten or more. The chain carries TRBV3-1 and TRBJ2-7, with TRBD1 matching over 11 bases. Looked up from germline, CDR1 is LGHDT and CDR2 is YNNKEL (reference sequence). V shed 2 bases and J 6 bases; nucleotides not matched to a gene: 9. The CDR3 contains 16 residues. CDR3 in DNA: TGTGCCAGCAGCCAAAGAAGTTTAGGACAGGGGGCCGAGCAGTACTTC. This sequence encodes CASSQRSLGQGAEQYF.